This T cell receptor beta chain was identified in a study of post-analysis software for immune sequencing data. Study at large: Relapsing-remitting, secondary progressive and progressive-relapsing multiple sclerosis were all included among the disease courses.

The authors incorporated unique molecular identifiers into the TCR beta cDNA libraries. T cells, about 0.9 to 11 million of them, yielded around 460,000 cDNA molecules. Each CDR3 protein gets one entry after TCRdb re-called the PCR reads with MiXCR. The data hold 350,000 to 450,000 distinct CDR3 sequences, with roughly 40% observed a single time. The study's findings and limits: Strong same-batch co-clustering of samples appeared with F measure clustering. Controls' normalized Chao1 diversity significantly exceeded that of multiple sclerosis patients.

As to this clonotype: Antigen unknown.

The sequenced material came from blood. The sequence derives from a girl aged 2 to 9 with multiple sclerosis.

In nucleotides, the CDR3 is TGCGCCAGCAGCCAAGATGAATCCCGCGGCGGGAACATTCAGTACTTC. Protein product: CASSQDESRGGNIQYF. The chain carries TRBV4-3 and TRBJ2-4; tentative D call: TRBD2 (5 bases). The CDR3 is 16 residues long. Germline CDR1 is LGHNA and CDR2 is YSLEER. V dropped 0 bases and J dropped 7 bases, with 16 bases sitting between them.